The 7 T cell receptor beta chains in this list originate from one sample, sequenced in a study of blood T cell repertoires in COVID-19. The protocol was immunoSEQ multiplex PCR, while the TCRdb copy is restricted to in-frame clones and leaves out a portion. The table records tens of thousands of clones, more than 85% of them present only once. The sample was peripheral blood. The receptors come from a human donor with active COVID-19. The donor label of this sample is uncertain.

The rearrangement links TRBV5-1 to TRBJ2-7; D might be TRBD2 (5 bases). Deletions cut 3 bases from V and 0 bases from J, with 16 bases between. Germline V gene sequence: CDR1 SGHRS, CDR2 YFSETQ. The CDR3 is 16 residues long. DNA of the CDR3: TGCGCCAGCAGCTCTAGCCCCCCGGTCGGCTCCTACGAGCAGTACTTC. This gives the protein CASSSSPPVGSYEQYF.

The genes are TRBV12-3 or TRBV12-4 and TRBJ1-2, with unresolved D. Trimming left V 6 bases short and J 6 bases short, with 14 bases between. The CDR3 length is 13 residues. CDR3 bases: TGTGCCAGCAGCTGGATGGAGAGGGATGGCTACACCTTC. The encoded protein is CASSWMERDGYTF.

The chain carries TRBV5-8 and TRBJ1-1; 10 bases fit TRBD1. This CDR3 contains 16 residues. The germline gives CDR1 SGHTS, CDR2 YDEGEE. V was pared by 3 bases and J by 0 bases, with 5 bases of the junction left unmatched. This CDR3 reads CASSSGTGVLNTEAFF. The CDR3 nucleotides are TGTGCCAGCAGCTCCGGGACAGGGGTTTTGAACACTGAAGCTTTCTTT.

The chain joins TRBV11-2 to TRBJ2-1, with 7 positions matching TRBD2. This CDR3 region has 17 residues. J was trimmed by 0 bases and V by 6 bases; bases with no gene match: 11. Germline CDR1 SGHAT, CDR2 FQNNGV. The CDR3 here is CASSQPASGSSYNEQFF. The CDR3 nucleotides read TGTGCCAGCAGTCAACCCGCTAGCGGTAGCTCCTACAATGAGCAGTTCTTC.

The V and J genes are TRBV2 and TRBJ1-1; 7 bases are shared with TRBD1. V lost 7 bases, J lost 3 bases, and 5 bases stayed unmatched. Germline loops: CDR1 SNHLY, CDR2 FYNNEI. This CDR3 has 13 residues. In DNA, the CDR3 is TGTGCCAGCATTTCCGACAGGGACACTGAAGCTTTCTTT. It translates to CASISDRDTEAFF.

DNA for the CDR3: TGCGCCAGCAGCAAGGACGGACAAACCAATCAGCCCCAGCATTTT. This codes for CASSKDGQTNQPQHF. The chain uses TRBV5-1 and TRBJ1-5, with D perhaps matching TRBD1 (5 bases). The CDR3 spans 15 residues. V was clipped by 4 bases and J by 3 bases, with 14 bases between them. CDR1 is SGHRS, CDR2 YFSETQ, per germline.

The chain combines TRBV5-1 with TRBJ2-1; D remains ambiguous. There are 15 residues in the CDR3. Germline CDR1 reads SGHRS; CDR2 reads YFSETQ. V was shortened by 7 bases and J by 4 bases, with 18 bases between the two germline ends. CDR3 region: CASQKTSEIYNEQFF. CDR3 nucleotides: TGCGCCAGCCAGAAAACGAGCGAAATATACAATGAGCAGTTCTTC.